This TCR beta chain was captured by sequencing in a study of T cell changes during pregnancy in multiple sclerosis (dated by TCRdb to between 2018 and 2021). For the study in its entirety: The study examined how the T cell repertoire changed over the course of pregnancy in women with multiple sclerosis.

The V end gives up 3 bases and the J end 0 bases, leaving 9 bases in the junction not matched to a gene. From its cysteine to its phenylalanine, the CDR3 spans 17 amino acids. Of all the DNA, just the CDR3 is kept, 51 bases in frame from base 1. As encoded in the germline V gene (reference sequence), CDR1 is SGHKS while CDR2 is YYEKEE. About this clone itself: The clone's antigen remains unknown. Base qualities are missing; no much larger clone stands one base away.

The library was obtained by the immunoSEQ multiplex PCR assay. Drawn from immuneACCESS, this table holds only the in-frame rearrangements with V and J called that TCRdb kept. Clones are partly lost; checked studies trace under half to an unresolved V gene and leave the rest unexplained. The sample table contains more than 25,000 clones; only one count was recorded for 85% to 90% of them. The ten largest clones take up roughly 7.4% of the sample. The starting material was CD8+ T cells from peripheral blood mononuclear cells, obtained before pregnancy. The chain is encoded by TRBV5-5 joined to TRBJ1-1; the junction holds 9 bases that match TRBD1. The TCR originated in a female donor with multiple sclerosis, enrolled in a pregnancy study. The DNA is as follows: TGTGCCAGCAGCTGGAGTCCCGGGACAGGGATGAACACTGAAGCTTTCTTT. This gives the protein CASSWSPGTGMNTEAFF.